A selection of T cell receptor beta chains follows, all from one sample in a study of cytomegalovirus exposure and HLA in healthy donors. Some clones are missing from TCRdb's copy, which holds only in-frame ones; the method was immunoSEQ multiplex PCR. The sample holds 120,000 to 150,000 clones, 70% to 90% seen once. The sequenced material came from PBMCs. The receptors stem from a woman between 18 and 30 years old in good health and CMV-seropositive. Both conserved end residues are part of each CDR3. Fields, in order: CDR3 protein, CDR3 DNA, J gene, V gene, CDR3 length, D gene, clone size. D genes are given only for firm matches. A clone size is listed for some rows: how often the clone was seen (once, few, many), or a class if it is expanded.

CDR3aa: CASGLLDRGEQYF; CDR3nt: TGTGCTAGTGGTTTGCTGGACCGGGGCGAGCAGTACTTC; j_gene: TRBJ2-7; v_gene: TRBV12-5; len: 13; d_gene: NA; abundance: NA
CDR3aa: CASSRRLGLDEQYF; CDR3nt: TGCGCCAGCAGCCGTCGACTAGGTCTTGACGAGCAGTACTTC; j_gene: TRBJ2-7; v_gene: TRBV5-1; len: 14; d_gene: NA; abundance: NA
CDR3aa: CASKKGQGTYGYTF; CDR3nt: TGTGCCAGTAAAAAAGGACAGGGGACCTATGGCTACACCTTC; j_gene: TRBJ1-2; v_gene: TRBV19; len: 14; d_gene: TRBD1; abundance: NA
CDR3aa: CASRLSGGRYEQYF; CDR3nt: TGTGCCAGCAGGCTTAGCGGGGGAAGATACGAGCAGTACTTC; j_gene: TRBJ2-7; v_gene: TRBV28; len: 14; d_gene: TRBD2; abundance: NA
CDR3aa: CASSSGQGMKGYEQYF; CDR3nt: TGTGCCAGCAGCTCGGGACAGGGGATGAAAGGGTACGAGCAGTACTTC; j_gene: TRBJ2-7; v_gene: TRBV5-6; len: 16; d_gene: TRBD1; abundance: few
CDR3aa: CASSLGLREGWNNEQFF; CDR3nt: TGTGCCAGCAGCTTAGGCCTTCGGGAGGGCTGGAACAATGAGCAGTTCTTC; j_gene: TRBJ2-1; v_gene: TRBV13; len: 17; d_gene: TRBD2; abundance: NA
CDR3aa: CASSLETGGLSYEQYF; CDR3nt: TGTGCCAGCAGCTTGGAAACAGGGGGCCTTTCCTACGAGCAGTACTTC; j_gene: TRBJ2-7; v_gene: TRBV11-2; len: 16; d_gene: TRBD1; abundance: NA
CDR3aa: CASSLAPGQGPFYYGYTF; CDR3nt: TGTGCCAGCAGCTTGGCACCGGGACAGGGGCCGTTTTACTATGGCTACACCTTC; j_gene: TRBJ1-2; v_gene: TRBV5-4; len: 18; d_gene: TRBD1; abundance: NA
CDR3aa: CATSPQTGLNEQFF; CDR3nt: TGTGCGACGAGCCCTCAGACAGGGCTTAATGAGCAGTTCTTC; j_gene: TRBJ2-1; v_gene: TRBV2; len: 14; d_gene: TRBD1; abundance: NA
CDR3aa: CASSRGGNYNEQFF; CDR3nt: TGTGCCAGCAGTAGGGGAGGGAACTACAATGAGCAGTTCTTC; j_gene: TRBJ2-1; v_gene: TRBV27; len: 14; d_gene: TRBD2; abundance: NA
CDR3aa: CASSLGLNSNQPQHF; CDR3nt: TGTGCCAGCAGCTTAGGCCTAAATAGCAATCAGCCCCAGCATTTT; j_gene: TRBJ1-5; v_gene: TRBV7-8; len: 15; d_gene: NA; abundance: NA
CDR3aa: CASSSDRGRASGRAEEQYF; CDR3nt: TGTGCCAGCAGTTCGGACAGGGGACGGGCTAGCGGGAGGGCCGAGGAGCAGTACTTC; j_gene: TRBJ2-7; v_gene: TRBV27; len: 19; d_gene: TRBD2; abundance: NA
CDR3aa: CASSARDRGPYYNEQFF; CDR3nt: TGTGCCAGCAGCGCTAGGGACAGGGGGCCGTATTACAATGAGCAGTTCTTC; j_gene: TRBJ2-1; v_gene: TRBV9; len: 17; d_gene: TRBD1; abundance: NA
CDR3aa: CASSLQALDYNEQFF; CDR3nt: TGTGCCAGCAGCTTACAGGCCCTCGACTACAATGAGCAGTTCTTC; j_gene: TRBJ2-1; v_gene: TRBV7-9; len: 15; d_gene: NA; abundance: NA
CDR3aa: CASSLWTGVRNTEAFF; CDR3nt: TGTGCCAGCAGTTTATGGACAGGGGTTCGGAACACTGAAGCTTTCTTT; j_gene: TRBJ1-1; v_gene: TRBV28; len: 16; d_gene: TRBD1; abundance: NA
CDR3aa: CASSIEAGYSNQPQHF; CDR3nt: TGTGCCAGTAGTATAGAAGCGGGCTATAGCAATCAGCCCCAGCATTTT; j_gene: TRBJ1-5; v_gene: TRBV19; len: 16; d_gene: NA; abundance: NA
CDR3aa: CASSNRDTGELFF; CDR3nt: TGTGCCAGCAGTAACCGGGACACCGGGGAGCTGTTTTTT; j_gene: TRBJ2-2; v_gene: TRBV6-6; len: 13; d_gene: NA; abundance: NA
CDR3aa: CASSSLIAGGPDTGELFF; CDR3nt: TGTGCCAGCAGCTCGCTGATAGCGGGAGGGCCTGACACCGGGGAGCTGTTTTTT; j_gene: TRBJ2-2; v_gene: TRBV5-6; len: 18; d_gene: TRBD2; abundance: NA
CDR3aa: CASSKGTGREETQYF; CDR3nt: TGTGCCAGCAGTAAGGGGACAGGGCGGGAAGAGACCCAGTACTTC; j_gene: TRBJ2-5; v_gene: TRBV28; len: 15; d_gene: TRBD1; abundance: once
CDR3aa: CASSRGALGTSYEQYF; CDR3nt: TGTGCCAGTAGTAGGGGCGCACTTGGGACATCTTACGAGCAGTACTTC; j_gene: TRBJ2-7; v_gene: TRBV19; len: 16; d_gene: NA; abundance: NA
CDR3aa: CASSITGGDEKLFF; CDR3nt: TGTGCCAGCAGTATCACAGGGGGTGACGAAAAACTGTTTTTT; j_gene: TRBJ1-4; v_gene: TRBV28; len: 14; d_gene: TRBD1; abundance: NA
CDR3aa: CAISETGQGAYGYTF; CDR3nt: TGTGCCATCAGTGAGACAGGACAGGGGGCCTATGGCTACACCTTC; j_gene: TRBJ1-2; v_gene: TRBV10-3; len: 15; d_gene: TRBD1; abundance: NA
CDR3aa: CASSDRAPIFSNQPQHF; CDR3nt: TGTGCCAGCAGTGACAGGGCCCCGATTTTTAGCAATCAGCCCCAGCATTTT; j_gene: TRBJ1-5; v_gene: TRBV2; len: 17; d_gene: NA; abundance: NA
CDR3aa: CASRHTGRRLACGYTF; CDR3nt: TGCGCCAGCAGACACACAGGCCGTAGACTGGCCTGTGGCTACACCTTC; j_gene: TRBJ1-2; v_gene: TRBV23-1; len: 16; d_gene: NA; abundance: NA
CDR3aa: CAITGSGANVLTF; CDR3nt: TGTGCCATCACAGGCTCTGGGGCCAACGTCCTGACTTTC; j_gene: TRBJ2-6; v_gene: TRBV10-3; len: 13; d_gene: NA; abundance: NA
CDR3aa: CASSQYRTDGYTF; CDR3nt: TGTGCCAGCAGCCAATACCGGACAGATGGCTACACCTTC; j_gene: TRBJ1-2; v_gene: TRBV11-2; len: 13; d_gene: NA; abundance: NA
CDR3aa: CASKRQGLSTGELFF; CDR3nt: TGTGCCAGCAAAAGACAGGGGTTGAGCACCGGGGAGCTGTTTTTT; j_gene: TRBJ2-2; v_gene: TRBV6-5; len: 15; d_gene: TRBD1; abundance: NA
CDR3aa: CASSPRGRADTQYF; CDR3nt: TGCGCCAGCAGCCCCAGGGGGCGGGCGGATACGCAGTATTTT; j_gene: TRBJ2-3; v_gene: TRBV5-1; len: 14; d_gene: TRBD1; abundance: NA
CDR3aa: CASSEGGAEAFF; CDR3nt: TGTGCCAGCAGTGAAGGGGGAGCCGAAGCTTTCTTT; j_gene: TRBJ1-1; v_gene: TRBV6-1; len: 12; d_gene: NA; abundance: NA
CDR3aa: CASSLNRGRGYEQYF; CDR3nt: TGTGCCAGCAGCCTAAACAGGGGGCGAGGCTACGAGCAGTACTTC; j_gene: TRBJ2-7; v_gene: TRBV5-4; len: 15; d_gene: TRBD1; abundance: NA
CDR3aa: CASSFIYEQYF; CDR3nt: TGTGCCAGCAGTTTTATTTACGAGCAGTACTTC; j_gene: TRBJ2-7; v_gene: TRBV28; len: 11; d_gene: NA; abundance: NA
CDR3aa: CASSVVRTSGNHNEQFF; CDR3nt: TGTGCCAGCAGCGTAGTCAGGACTAGCGGGAATCACAATGAGCAGTTCTTC; j_gene: TRBJ2-1; v_gene: TRBV9; len: 17; d_gene: TRBD2; abundance: NA
CDR3aa: CASSESRGTVSLRNQPQHF; CDR3nt: TGCGCCAGCAGTGAGTCGAGGGGGACAGTGTCCCTTCGGAATCAGCCCCAGCATTTT; j_gene: TRBJ1-5; v_gene: TRBV10-1; len: 19; d_gene: TRBD1; abundance: NA
CDR3aa: CASRDRAYNEQFF; CDR3nt: TGTGCCAGCAGGGACAGGGCTTACAATGAGCAGTTCTTC; j_gene: TRBJ2-1; v_gene: TRBV6-5; len: 13; d_gene: TRBD1; abundance: NA
CDR3aa: CASSSDGTASTDTQYF; CDR3nt: TGTGCCAGCAGCTCTGACGGGACAGCTAGCACAGATACGCAGTATTTT; j_gene: TRBJ2-3; v_gene: TRBV9; len: 16; d_gene: TRBD1; abundance: NA
CDR3aa: CASSPGTSGGNYEQYF; CDR3nt: TGTGCCAGCAGCCCCGGGACTAGCGGAGGGAACTACGAGCAGTACTTC; j_gene: TRBJ2-7; v_gene: TRBV7-2; len: 16; d_gene: TRBD2; abundance: NA
CDR3aa: CASSLGYAGGSHEQYF; CDR3nt: TGTGCCAGCAGTTTGGGCTACGCGGGAGGTTCCCACGAGCAGTACTTC; j_gene: TRBJ2-7; v_gene: TRBV28; len: 16; d_gene: TRBD2; abundance: NA
CDR3aa: CASNGGFKTDTQYF; CDR3nt: TGTGCCAGCAATGGCGGTTTCAAGACAGATACGCAGTATTTT; j_gene: TRBJ2-3; v_gene: TRBV2; len: 14; d_gene: NA; abundance: NA
CDR3aa: CASSDGGGPTDTQYF; CDR3nt: TGTGCCAGCAGTGACGGGGGAGGGCCGACAGATACGCAGTATTTT; j_gene: TRBJ2-3; v_gene: TRBV6-4; len: 15; d_gene: TRBD2; abundance: NA
CDR3aa: CASSYSLQTNTEAFF; CDR3nt: TGTGCCAGCAGTTACTCGTTACAGACGAACACTGAAGCTTTCTTT; j_gene: TRBJ1-1; v_gene: TRBV6-5; len: 15; d_gene: NA; abundance: NA
CDR3aa: CASRKVDSLHGYTF; CDR3nt: TGCGCCAGCAGAAAAGTGGACAGCCTACATGGCTACACCTTC; j_gene: TRBJ1-2; v_gene: TRBV10-1; len: 14; d_gene: NA; abundance: NA